The rows below give T cell receptor beta chains drawn from one sample of a study of immune heterogeneity within non-small cell lung tumors. TCRdb redid the calling of the multiplex PCR reads with MiXCR, one entry per CDR3 protein. The sample yields roughly 20,000 distinct CDR3 sequences, 28% seen once. Source material: lung tumor tissue. Receptor source: a man aged 40-55 years with non-small cell lung cancer. Each CDR3 is given with its conserved first and last residue. Each record gives: clone size, V gene, J gene, D gene, CDR3 DNA, CDR3 protein. D genes are given only for firm matches. Clone size appears in some rows only: once, few, many, or a class for an expanded clone.

clone size: .
V gene: TRBV4-1
J gene: TRBJ2-7
D gene: .
CDR3 DNA: TGCGCCAGCAGCCAAGATCTTATACACGACTACGAGCAGTACTTC
CDR3 protein: CASSQDLIHDYEQYF

clone size: few
V gene: TRBV18
J gene: TRBJ2-3
D gene: TRBD1
CDR3 DNA: TGTGCCAGCTCACCAATAGGGGGCCTTAGCACAGATACGCAGTATTTT
CDR3 protein: CASSPIGGLSTDTQYF

clone size: .
V gene: TRBV7-9
J gene: TRBJ2-2
D gene: TRBD1
CDR3 DNA: TGTGCCAGCAGCTTACCCAACCAGGGGGCAGACCCCGGGGAGCTGTTTTTT
CDR3 protein: CASSLPNQGADPGELFF

clone size: few
V gene: TRBV29-1
J gene: TRBJ2-5
D gene: TRBD2
CDR3 DNA: TGCAGCGTTGCCGGTGGAAGGGGCGGGGGCCAAGAGACCCAGTACTTC
CDR3 protein: CSVAGGRGGGQETQYF

clone size: few
V gene: TRBV3-1
J gene: TRBJ2-3
D gene: .
CDR3 DNA: TGTGCCAGCAGCCAAGTTCTTGGGCCAGATACGCAGTATTTT
CDR3 protein: CASSQVLGPDTQYF

clone size: few
V gene: TRBV6-1
J gene: TRBJ2-4
D gene: .
CDR3 DNA: TGTGCCAGCAGTGAACATCCGGATCTAGCCAAAAACATTCAGTACTTC
CDR3 protein: CASSEHPDLAKNIQYF

clone size: .
V gene: TRBV4-3
J gene: TRBJ2-2
D gene: .
CDR3 DNA: TGCGCCAGCAGCCAAGAACCGGGTTCGAACACCGGGGAGCTGTTTTTT
CDR3 protein: CASSQEPGSNTGELFF

clone size: .
V gene: TRBV3-2
J gene: TRBJ2-7
D gene: .
CDR3 DNA: TGTGCCAGCAGCAACCAGACCGACAGGCGGCACGAGCAGTACTTC
CDR3 protein: CASSNQTDRRHEQYF

clone size: .
V gene: TRBV30
J gene: TRBJ2-4
D gene: .
CDR3 DNA: TGTGCCTGGAGCGTGACAGGAGGGAGAAACATTCAGTACTTC
CDR3 protein: CAWSVTGGRNIQYF

clone size: many
V gene: TRBV12-3/TRBV12-4
J gene: TRBJ2-7
D gene: .
CDR3 DNA: TGTGCCAGCAGTCCAGGGACACTCTCCTACGAGCAGTACTTC
CDR3 protein: CASSPGTLSYEQYF

clone size: .
V gene: TRBV30
J gene: TRBJ2-7
D gene: .
CDR3 DNA: TGTGCCTGGAGTTTACAACAGGGCGGGTACGAGCAGTACTTC
CDR3 protein: CAWSLQQGGYEQYF

clone size: .
V gene: TRBV5-6
J gene: TRBJ2-7
D gene: .
CDR3 DNA: TGTGCCAGCAGCTTGGCCCCCGGACAGATCTCCTACGAGCAGTACTTC
CDR3 protein: CASSLAPGQISYEQYF

clone size: many
V gene: TRBV30
J gene: TRBJ1-2
D gene: TRBD1
CDR3 DNA: TGTGCCTGGAGTCGGCAGGGGGCACATGGCTACACCTTC
CDR3 protein: CAWSRQGAHGYTF

clone size: many
V gene: TRBV9
J gene: TRBJ1-2
D gene: TRBD1
CDR3 DNA: TGTGCCAGCAGCGGCCAGGGGGTGGGTAACTATGGCTACACCTTC
CDR3 protein: CASSGQGVGNYGYTF

clone size: .
V gene: TRBV11-3
J gene: TRBJ2-1
D gene: .
CDR3 DNA: TGTGCCAGCAGCTTAGCCCCCAGGGGGGAGAATGAGCAGTTCTTC
CDR3 protein: CASSLAPRGENEQFF

clone size: many
V gene: TRBV7-8
J gene: TRBJ2-7
D gene: .
CDR3 DNA: TGTGCCAGCAGCTTCGCCGTCCGGGGCGAGCAGTACTTC
CDR3 protein: CASSFAVRGEQYF

clone size: .
V gene: TRBV9
J gene: TRBJ2-1
D gene: .
CDR3 DNA: TGTGCCAGCAGCGCCTATGCCAATGAGCAGTTCTTC
CDR3 protein: CASSAYANEQFF

clone size: .
V gene: TRBV7-9
J gene: TRBJ1-4
D gene: TRBD1
CDR3 DNA: TGTGCCAGCAGCTGGTCCAGGGGGCGGGGTGAAAAACTGTTTTTT
CDR3 protein: CASSWSRGRGEKLFF

clone size: many
V gene: TRBV20-1
J gene: TRBJ2-1
D gene: .
CDR3 DNA: TGCAGTGCTAGAGATCGGAGAAGCTCCTACAATGAGCAGTTCTTC
CDR3 protein: CSARDRRSSYNEQFF

clone size: .
V gene: TRBV11-2
J gene: TRBJ2-1
D gene: .
CDR3 DNA: TGTGCCAGCAGCATAAGGGGCCGACAGGCAACATACAATGAGCAGTTCTTC
CDR3 protein: CASSIRGRQATYNEQFF

clone size: .
V gene: TRBV19
J gene: TRBJ1-1
D gene: TRBD1
CDR3 DNA: TGTGCCAGTAGGGGAGGGCAGGGGGCTAGTGGCACTGAAGCTTTCTTT
CDR3 protein: CASRGGQGASGTEAFF

clone size: .
V gene: TRBV7-9
J gene: TRBJ1-2
D gene: .
CDR3 DNA: TGTGCCAGCAGCCATATCAAGGGTCACGGCTACACCTTC
CDR3 protein: CASSHIKGHGYTF

clone size: few
V gene: TRBV6-5
J gene: TRBJ2-1
D gene: TRBD2
CDR3 DNA: TGTGCCAGCAGTTACTTCCCTAGCGGGAGCTTCGATGAGCAGTTCTTC
CDR3 protein: CASSYFPSGSFDEQFF

clone size: .
V gene: TRBV11-2
J gene: TRBJ2-5
D gene: .
CDR3 DNA: TGTGCCAGCAGCTTAGACTCGCGCGCCATAAAGACCCAGTACTTC
CDR3 protein: CASSLDSRAIKTQYF

clone size: once
V gene: TRBV24-1
J gene: TRBJ2-5
D gene: TRBD2
CDR3 DNA: TGTGCCACGCGGGGGAACGGAGAGACCAAGTACTTC
CDR3 protein: CATRGNGETKYF

clone size: .
V gene: TRBV6-4
J gene: TRBJ2-1
D gene: TRBD2
CDR3 DNA: TGTGCCAGCAGTTCGGGACTAGCGGGACGCAATGAGCAGTTCTTC
CDR3 protein: CASSSGLAGRNEQFF

clone size: few
V gene: TRBV9
J gene: TRBJ1-6
D gene: TRBD1
CDR3 DNA: TGTGCCAGCAGCGTAGCTGGACAGGATAATTCACCCCTCCACTTT
CDR3 protein: CASSVAGQDNSPLHF

clone size: few
V gene: TRBV5-1
J gene: TRBJ2-3
D gene: .
CDR3 DNA: TGCGCCAGCAGCTGGGGGGCTCAATCTAGCACAGATACGCAGTATTTT
CDR3 protein: CASSWGAQSSTDTQYF

clone size: .
V gene: TRBV7-9
J gene: TRBJ1-3
D gene: .
CDR3 DNA: TGTGCCAGCAGCTCGACATTCTCTGGAAACACCATATATTTT
CDR3 protein: CASSSTFSGNTIYF

clone size: .
V gene: TRBV7-9
J gene: TRBJ2-2
D gene: .
CDR3 DNA: TGTGCCAGCAGCCGGTCTGCCGGGAAAACCGGGGAGCTGTTTTTT
CDR3 protein: CASSRSAGKTGELFF

clone size: .
V gene: TRBV11-3
J gene: TRBJ2-3
D gene: TRBD1
CDR3 DNA: TGTGCCTGCAGCCTCAAACCGGGACAGGGATATGATACGCAGTATTTT
CDR3 protein: CACSLKPGQGYDTQYF

clone size: medium-sized
V gene: TRBV6-1
J gene: TRBJ2-1
D gene: .
CDR3 DNA: TGTGCCAGCGCCAGCCCCGGGGGAAATGAGCAGTTCTTC
CDR3 protein: CASASPGGNEQFF

clone size: few
V gene: TRBV27
J gene: TRBJ2-1
D gene: .
CDR3 DNA: TGTGCCAGCAGTTTAAGCCCGGCTGTCTACAATGAGCAGTTCTTC
CDR3 protein: CASSLSPAVYNEQFF

clone size: .
V gene: TRBV29-1
J gene: TRBJ2-3
D gene: .
CDR3 DNA: TGCAGCGTTGATACCTCAGATACGCAGTATTTT
CDR3 protein: CSVDTSDTQYF

clone size: .
V gene: TRBV19
J gene: TRBJ1-1
D gene: .
CDR3 DNA: TGTGCCAGTAGTACAGGGACCTTTCAGGCTGAAGCTTTCTTT
CDR3 protein: CASSTGTFQAEAFF

clone size: many
V gene: TRBV29-1
J gene: TRBJ2-7
D gene: .
CDR3 DNA: TGCAGCGTTGAGGTCAATGGCATCTCCTACGAGCAGTACTTC
CDR3 protein: CSVEVNGISYEQYF

clone size: many
V gene: TRBV18
J gene: TRBJ2-1
D gene: TRBD1
CDR3 DNA: TGTGCCAGCTCCCACGGGACAGGGGTCTACAATGAGCAGTTCTTC
CDR3 protein: CASSHGTGVYNEQFF

clone size: few
V gene: TRBV6-5
J gene: TRBJ2-2
D gene: .
CDR3 DNA: TGTGCCAGCAGTTACTCGATATCCAGGGAGGACACCGGGGAGCTGTTTTTT
CDR3 protein: CASSYSISREDTGELFF

clone size: many
V gene: TRBV20-1
J gene: TRBJ2-2
D gene: TRBD2
CDR3 DNA: TGCAGTGCTCGACTAGCGGGAGTGAACACCGGGGAGCTGTTTTTT
CDR3 protein: CSARLAGVNTGELFF

clone size: .
V gene: TRBV2
J gene: TRBJ2-1
D gene: .
CDR3 DNA: TGTGCCAGCAGATTCACCGGGACTGTGACCAATGAGCAGTTCTTC
CDR3 protein: CASRFTGTVTNEQFF

clone size: .
V gene: TRBV18
J gene: TRBJ1-4
D gene: .
CDR3 DNA: TGTGCCAGCTCACCCTTGGGCACTGATGAAAAACTGTTTTTT
CDR3 protein: CASSPLGTDEKLFF

clone size: many
V gene: TRBV6-1
J gene: TRBJ2-5
D gene: TRBD1
CDR3 DNA: TGTGCCAGCAGTCCAAGGACAGGGGCAGAGACCCAGTACTTC
CDR3 protein: CASSPRTGAETQYF

clone size: few
V gene: TRBV6-2/TRBV6-3
J gene: TRBJ2-2
D gene: TRBD2
CDR3 DNA: TGTGCCAGCAGTTACTCGATAAATCTCCTAGCGGGAGTCACCGGGGAGCTGTTTTTT
CDR3 protein: CASSYSINLLAGVTGELFF

clone size: few
V gene: TRBV20-1
J gene: TRBJ2-1
D gene: .
CDR3 DNA: TGCAGTGCTAGAGATGGTAGGGGACCATACAATGAGCAGTTCTTC
CDR3 protein: CSARDGRGPYNEQFF